The rows below give T cell receptor beta chains drawn from one sample of a study of shared clonotypes between healthy human individuals. Here immunoSEQ multiplex PCR was the method, and the copy in TCRdb shows in-frame clones only, minus some. This table has some 1.1 million clones, roughly 80% appearing once. Sequencing input: memory CD4+ T cells from PBMCs. The receptors stem from a young man in good health. Some clones in this sample may be carry-over from other donors' samples. CDR3s include the opening cysteine and the closing phenylalanine or tryptophan. The order of the fields is V gene, J gene, CDR3 protein.

TRBV5-1,TRBJ2-3,CASSLTSGGPDTQYF
TRBV4-2,TRBJ2-3,CASSQVDSAGGTGTQYF
TRBV19,TRBJ2-1,CASSTWRETHNEQFF
TRBV5-1,TRBJ2-3,CASSPQPGQGGTDTQYF
TRBV9,TRBJ2-3,CASSVDGASGSTDTQYF
TRBV5-4,TRBJ2-7,CASNRDRVHEQYF
TRBV9,TRBJ2-7,CASSPRQGGSYEQYF
TRBV5-1,TRBJ2-1,CASSLANEQFF
TRBV7-3,TRBJ2-2,CASSYSGTNTGELFF
TRBV6-5,TRBJ2-7,CASSYSGQGGSYEQYF
TRBV2,TRBJ2-7,CASSGQGYEQYF
TRBV5-1,TRBJ2-1,CASSLLQIHEQFF
TRBV4-2,TRBJ1-4,CASSQDEAGANEKLFF
TRBV5-1,TRBJ2-3,CASSLTASGTDTQYF
TRBV5-4,TRBJ2-5,CASSNSGRRGETQYF
TRBV7-8,TRBJ2-7,CASSLGLARNEQYF